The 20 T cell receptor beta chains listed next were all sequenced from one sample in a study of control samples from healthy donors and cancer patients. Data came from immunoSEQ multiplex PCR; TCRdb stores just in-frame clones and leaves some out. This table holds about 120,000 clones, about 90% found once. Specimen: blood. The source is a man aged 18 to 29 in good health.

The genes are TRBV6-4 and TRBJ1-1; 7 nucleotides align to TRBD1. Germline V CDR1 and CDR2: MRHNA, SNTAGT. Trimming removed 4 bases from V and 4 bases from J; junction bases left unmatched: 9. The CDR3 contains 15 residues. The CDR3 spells CASSGTGEGGTEAFF. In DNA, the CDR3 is TGTGCCAGCAGTGGAACAGGGGAAGGAGGCACTGAAGCTTTCTTT.

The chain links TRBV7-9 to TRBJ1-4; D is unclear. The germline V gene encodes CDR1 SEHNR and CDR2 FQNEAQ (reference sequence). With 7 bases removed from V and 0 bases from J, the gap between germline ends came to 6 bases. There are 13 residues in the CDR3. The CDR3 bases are TGTGCCAGCACAGCCGCAACTAATGAAAAACTGTTTTTT. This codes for CASTAATNEKLFF.

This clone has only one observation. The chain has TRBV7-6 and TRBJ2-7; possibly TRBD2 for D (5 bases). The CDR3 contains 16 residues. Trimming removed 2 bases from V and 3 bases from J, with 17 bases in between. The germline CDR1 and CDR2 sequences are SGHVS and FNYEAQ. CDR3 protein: CASSLLFERQNYEQYF. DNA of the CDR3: TGTGCCAGCAGCTTATTATTCGAGCGGCAGAACTACGAGCAGTACTTC.

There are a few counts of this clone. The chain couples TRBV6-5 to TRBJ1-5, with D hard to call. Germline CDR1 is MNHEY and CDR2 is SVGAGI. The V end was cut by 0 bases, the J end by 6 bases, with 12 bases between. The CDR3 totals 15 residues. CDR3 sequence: CASSYSDGKGQPQHF. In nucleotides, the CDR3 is TGTGCCAGCAGTTACTCGGATGGGAAGGGTCAGCCCCAGCATTTT.

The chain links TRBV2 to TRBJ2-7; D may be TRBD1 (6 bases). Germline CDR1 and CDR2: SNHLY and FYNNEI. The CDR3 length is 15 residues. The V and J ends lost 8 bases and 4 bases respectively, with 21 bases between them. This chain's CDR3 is CASPPLLQGGYEQYF. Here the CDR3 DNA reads TGTGCCAGCCCCCCGCTACTACAGGGTGGGTACGAGCAGTACTTC. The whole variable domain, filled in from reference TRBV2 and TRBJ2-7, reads EPEVTQTPSHQVTQMGQEVILRCVPISNHLYFYWYRQILGQKVEFLVSFYNNEISEKSEIFDDQFSVERPDGSNFTLKIRSTKLEDSAMYFCASPPLLQGGYEQYFGPGTRLTVT.

The CDR3 region is CASSRHLYGTSGSTDTQYF. The CDR3 nucleotides read TGTGCCAGCAGCCGACATTTATACGGGACTAGCGGAAGCACAGATACGCAGTATTTT. This chain connects TRBV6-6 to TRBJ2-3; TRBD2 aligns across 11 bases. CDR3 length: 19 residues. The germline CDR1 and CDR2 sequences are MNHNY and SVGAGI (reference sequence). Trimming took 6 bases from V and 0 from J; bases not matched to a gene: 14.

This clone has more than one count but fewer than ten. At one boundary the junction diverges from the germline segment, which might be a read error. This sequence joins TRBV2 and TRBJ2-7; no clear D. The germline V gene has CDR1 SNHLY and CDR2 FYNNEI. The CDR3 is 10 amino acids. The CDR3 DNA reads TGTGCCAGTGATCGTGGCTTCGCGCACTTC. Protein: CASDRGFAHF.

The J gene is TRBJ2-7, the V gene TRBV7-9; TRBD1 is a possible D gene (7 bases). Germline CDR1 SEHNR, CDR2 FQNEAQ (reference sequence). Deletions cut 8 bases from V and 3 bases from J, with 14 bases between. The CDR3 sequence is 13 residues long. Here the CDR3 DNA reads TGTGCCAGCGGGCAGGGGGGAAGCTACGAGCAGTACTTC. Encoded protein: CASGQGGSYEQYF. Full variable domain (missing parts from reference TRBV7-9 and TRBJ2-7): DTGVSQNPRHKITKRGQNVTFRCDPISEHNRLYWYRQTLGQGPEFLTYFQNEAQLEKSRLLSDRFSAERPKGSFSTLEIQRTEQGDSAMYLCASGQGGSYEQYFGPGTRLTVT.

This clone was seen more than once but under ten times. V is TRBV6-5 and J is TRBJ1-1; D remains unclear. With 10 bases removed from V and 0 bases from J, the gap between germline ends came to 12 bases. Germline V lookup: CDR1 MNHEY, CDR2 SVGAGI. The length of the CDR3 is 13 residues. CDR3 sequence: CAIHRTMNTEAFF. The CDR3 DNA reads TGTGCCATCCACAGAACTATGAACACTGAAGCTTTCTTT.

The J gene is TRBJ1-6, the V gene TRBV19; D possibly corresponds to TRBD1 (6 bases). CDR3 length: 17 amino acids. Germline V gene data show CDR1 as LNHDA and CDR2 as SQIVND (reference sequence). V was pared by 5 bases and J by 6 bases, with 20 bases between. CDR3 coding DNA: TGTGCCAGTAGTCAGGGGATCCGGGACGGCGGTAATTCACCCCTCCACTTT. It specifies CASSQGIRDGGNSPLHF.

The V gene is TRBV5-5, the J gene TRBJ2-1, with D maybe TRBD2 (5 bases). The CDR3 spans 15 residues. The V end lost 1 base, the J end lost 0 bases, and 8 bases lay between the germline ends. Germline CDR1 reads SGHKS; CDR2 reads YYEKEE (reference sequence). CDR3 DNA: TGTGCCAGCAGCTTGTTGGGAGACTCCTACAATGAGCAGTTCTTC. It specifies CASSLLGDSYNEQFF.

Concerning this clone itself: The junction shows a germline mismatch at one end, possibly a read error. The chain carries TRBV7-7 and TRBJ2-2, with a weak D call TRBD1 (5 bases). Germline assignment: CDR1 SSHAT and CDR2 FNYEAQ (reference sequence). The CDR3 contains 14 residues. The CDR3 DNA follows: TGTGCTAGCAGCTTGTGGCAGGGCACCGGGGAGCTGTTTTTT. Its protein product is CASSLWQGTGELFF.

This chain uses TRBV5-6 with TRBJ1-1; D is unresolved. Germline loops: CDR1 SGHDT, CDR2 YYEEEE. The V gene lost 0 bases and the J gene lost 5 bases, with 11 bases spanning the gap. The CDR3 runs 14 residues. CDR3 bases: TGTGCCAGCAGCTTGGGGGCCCTGGGAACTGAAGCTTTCTTT. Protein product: CASSLGALGTEAFF.

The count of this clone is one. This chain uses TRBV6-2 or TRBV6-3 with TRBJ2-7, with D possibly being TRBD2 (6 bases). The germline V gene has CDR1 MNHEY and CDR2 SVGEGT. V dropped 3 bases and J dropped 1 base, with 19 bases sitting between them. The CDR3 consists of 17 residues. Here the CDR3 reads CASSYRVLTGGSYEQYF. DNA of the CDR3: TGTGCCAGCAGTTATCGGGTGTTGACCGGAGGGTCCTACGAGCAGTACTTC.

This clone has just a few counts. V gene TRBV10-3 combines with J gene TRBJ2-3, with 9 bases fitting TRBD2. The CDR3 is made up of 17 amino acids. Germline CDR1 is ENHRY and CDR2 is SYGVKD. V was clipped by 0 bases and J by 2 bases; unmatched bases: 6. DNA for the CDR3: TGTGCCATCAGTGAGTCCCTAGCGGGAAAAACCACAGATACGCAGTATTTT. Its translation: CAISESLAGKTTDTQYF.

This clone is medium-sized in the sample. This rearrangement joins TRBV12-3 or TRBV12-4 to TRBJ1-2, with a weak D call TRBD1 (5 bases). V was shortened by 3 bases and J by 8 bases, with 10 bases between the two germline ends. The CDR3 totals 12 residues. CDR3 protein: CASSFGGTGYTF. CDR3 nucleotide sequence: TGTGCCAGCAGTTTTGGGGGAACCGGCTACACCTTC.

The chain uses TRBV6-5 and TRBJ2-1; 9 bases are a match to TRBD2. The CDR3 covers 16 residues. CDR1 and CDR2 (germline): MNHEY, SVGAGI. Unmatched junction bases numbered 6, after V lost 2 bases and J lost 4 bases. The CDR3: CASSYQREAMYNEQFF. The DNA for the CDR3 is TGTGCCAGCAGTTACCAGCGGGAGGCGATGTACAATGAGCAGTTCTTC.

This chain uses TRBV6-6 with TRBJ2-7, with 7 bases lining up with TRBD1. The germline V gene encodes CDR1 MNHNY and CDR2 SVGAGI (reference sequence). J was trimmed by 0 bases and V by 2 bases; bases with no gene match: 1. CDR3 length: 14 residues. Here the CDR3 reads CASSYNRGSYEQYF. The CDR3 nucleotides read TGTGCCAGCAGTTACAACAGGGGCTCCTACGAGCAGTACTTC.

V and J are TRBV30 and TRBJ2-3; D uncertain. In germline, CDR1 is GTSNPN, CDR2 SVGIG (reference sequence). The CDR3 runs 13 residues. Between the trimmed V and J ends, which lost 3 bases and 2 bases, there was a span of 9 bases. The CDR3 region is CAWRGFNTDTQYF. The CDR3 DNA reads TGTGCCTGGAGAGGATTTAACACAGATACGCAGTATTTT.

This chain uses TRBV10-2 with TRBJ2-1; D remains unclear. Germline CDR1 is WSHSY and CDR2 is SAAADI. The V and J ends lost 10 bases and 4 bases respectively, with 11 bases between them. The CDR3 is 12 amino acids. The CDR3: CATKETYNEQFF. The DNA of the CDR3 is TGCGCCACCAAGGAGACATACAATGAGCAGTTCTTC.